This T cell receptor (beta chain) was found in a study of T cell changes during pregnancy in multiple sclerosis. The germline V and J ends were trimmed by 8 bases and 8 bases, with 10 bases remaining between them. This CDR3 region has 11 residues. Germline V gives CDR1 MDHEN, CDR2 SYDVKM. The method was immunoSEQ multiplex PCR; TCRdb's version includes in-frame clones alone and lacks a portion of them. The table includes approximately 120,000 clones, approximately 96% detected once. This receptor was taken from a female donor with multiple sclerosis, enrolled in a pregnancy study. The specimen was peripheral blood, collected after pregnancy. J is TRBJ2-1 and V is TRBV28, with TRBD2 as a possible D gene (6 bases). The CDR3 sequence: CASWGVDEQFF. The CDR3 DNA reads TGTGCCAGCTGGGGGGTCGATGAGCAGTTCTTC.